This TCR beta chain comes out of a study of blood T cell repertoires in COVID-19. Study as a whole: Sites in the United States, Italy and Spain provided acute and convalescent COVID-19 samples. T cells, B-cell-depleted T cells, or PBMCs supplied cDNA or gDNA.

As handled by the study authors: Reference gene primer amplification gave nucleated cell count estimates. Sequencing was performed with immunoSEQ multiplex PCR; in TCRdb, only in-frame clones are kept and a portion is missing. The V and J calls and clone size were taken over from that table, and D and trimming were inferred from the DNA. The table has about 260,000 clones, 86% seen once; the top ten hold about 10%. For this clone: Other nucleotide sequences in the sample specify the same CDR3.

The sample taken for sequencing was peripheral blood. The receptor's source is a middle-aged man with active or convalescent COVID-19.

CDR3 in DNA: TGCGCCAGCAGCCGAGGGACAGAGAACACCGGGGAGCTGTTTTTT. It is translated as CASSRGTENTGELFF. The chain is built from TRBV4-1 and TRBJ2-2, with 7 bases aligning to TRBD1. Germline V gene lookup returns CDR1 MGHRA and CDR2 YSYEKL. The CDR3 is 15 residues long. The V and J ends lost 4 bases and 1 base, in that order; junction bases with no gene match: 3.